This TCR beta chain is from a study of T cells in Graves' hyperthyroidism and ophthalmopathy (dated by TCRdb to the late 2010s). With respect to the entire study: Peripheral blood samples were taken at the time of initial diagnosis, prior to any treatment. Prospective prediction of ophthalmopathy was tested in an independent validation cohort of fewer than 20 hyperthyroidism patients and 17 patients who later progressed to ophthalmopathy. To identify TCR V-J signatures that set the groups apart, the researchers used a discovery cohort of roughly 100 patients, made up of around 40 with Graves' ophthalmopathy and about 59 with stable Graves' hyperthyroidism. In addition, the study compared T-cell repertoires in thyroid tissue and in blood from 6 or 7 Graves' hyperthyroidism patients. The paper describes TCR Vbeta CDR3 sequencing of around 140 peripheral blood samples, made up of some 42 ophthalmopathy patients, over 70 hyperthyroidism patients and 17 progressor patients. Once sampling was done, hyperthyroidism patients were given methimazole at a starting dose of 30 mg daily, whereas ophthalmopathy patients were given high-dose intravenous methylprednisolone. For training and testing, the 80 to 100 patients in the discovery cohort were randomly divided in a 7:3 ratio.

CDR1 and CDR2, looked up from the germline V gene, are MNHEY and SVGEGT. The CDR3 measures 15 amino acids from cysteine to phenylalanine. The CDR3 DNA has 45 bases and is translated from base 1. The V and J ends are trimmed by 3 bases and 0 bases, leaving 11 bases between them. Study-wide findings and limitations: Sample size was not statistically predetermined, and blinding of investigators to group allocation was not performed. In validation, progression to ophthalmopathy was predicted by the model with about 70% sensitivity and roughly 76% specificity, a median of roughly 6.4 months before onset. Most expanded thyroid clonotypes (frequency above 0.001) were also detected in blood, a finding suggesting that blood repertoires may reflect thyroid immune responses. Ophthalmopathy was separated from stable hyperthyroidism by a 13 V-J signature model, with 87.88% sensitivity and about 81% specificity obtained in cross-validation and 80%/75% obtained in testing.

Amplification of TCR beta CDR3 regions was carried out from RNA transcripts. A first-round RT-PCR of the TCR CDR3 used the HTBI primer set with the Qiagen OneStep RT-PCR kit. The libraries were constructed in a second round of multiplex PCR and then size-selected and purified. Libraries were sequenced paired-end with 100 bp reads on an Illumina HiSeq2000. Per the original workflow: SOAPnuke was used to process the raw data, with reads discarded if the reads contained adapters or uncalled bases, had a mean Phred below 15, or lacked an exact constant-primer or identifier match. COPE v1.2.5 was used to merge high-quality paired reads, and clonotypes were defined as unique nucleotide sequences. MiTCR v1.1 was used to align clonotypes to the IMGT TRBV, TRBD and TRBJ reference segments. The analysis was restricted to V-J combinations with a frequency above 0.0001, which together covered approximately 99% of the repertoires. The TCS score was defined as F50 (clonal expansion) divided by E x V (chaos), with BLOSUM62-based TCRdist calculated between CDR3 peptides within each V-J. Welch's t-statistics and random forest reduced roughly 540 V-J features to some 14, which were used in a naive Bayes classifier (R e1071). The similarity between thyroid and blood repertoires was quantified using the Morisita-Horn index. TCRdb trimmed public reads at Q25 via fastp, called clones via MiXCR and kept in-frame beta chains. CDR3 protein duplicates are merged, each entry listing the most common genes and DNA. TCRdb's processing, not the study's, gives the V and J calls here. The sample table holds over 700,000 distinct CDR3 sequences, of which about a third were seen once. Around 31% of the sample is in the top ten clones.

Concerning this clonotype: Its antigen is not yet known. No base-level quality is on record; no much larger clone is a single base apart.

Stable Graves' hyperthyroidism was defined as the absence of progression to ophthalmopathy over 18 months of follow-up. The hyperthyroidism patients were between 18 and 65 years old and newly diagnosed, with a disease duration of less than 2 months. Any patient with an uncontrolled infection, another autoimmune disease, pregnancy or lactation was excluded. Clinical symptoms, serum thyroxine and TRAb, thyroid ultrasound, and orbital computed tomography formed the basis for the diagnoses. Ficoll-Paque density gradient centrifugation was used to isolate PBMCs from about 10 ml of fresh peripheral blood. Total RNA was extracted with Trizol reagent, and quality was checked on an Agilent 2100 Bioanalyzer.

Sequences were obtained from blood. The chain is assembled from TRBV6-2 or TRBV6-3 and TRBJ1-1; the D gene cannot be resolved reliably. This TCR was recovered from a woman aged 40 to 55 with Graves' hyperthyroidism. The DNA sequence reads TGTGCCAGCAGTTATCACGAACCCTTGAACACTGAAGCTTTCTTT. It is translated as CASSYHEPLNTEAFF.